This T cell receptor (beta chain) was recorded in a study of blood T cell repertoires in COVID-19. Study background: From T cells, B-cell-depleted T cells, or PBMCs came the material, which was cDNA or gDNA.

Trimming removed 3 bases from V and 1 base from J, with 13 bases in between. The CDR3 loop spans 15 amino acids. Germline CDR1 and CDR2: MDHEN and SYDVKM. Sequencing was performed with immunoSEQ multiplex PCR; in TCRdb, only in-frame clones are kept and a portion is missing. The table has some 380,000 clones, 88% seen once. Enrollees, about 18 to 89 years old, lived in some 24 US areas. Cohorts were based on clinical histories the participants reported. The sample comprised PBMCs or T cells enriched from blood (not recorded which). The rearrangement uses TRBV28 and TRBJ2-7, with D possibly TRBD1 on 6 matching bases. The source of this sequence is a woman aged 40-49 years with acute COVID-19. CDR3 residues: CASSFMRTGSYEQYF. CDR3 bases: TGTGCCAGCAGTTTTATGAGAACAGGGTCCTACGAGCAGTACTTC.